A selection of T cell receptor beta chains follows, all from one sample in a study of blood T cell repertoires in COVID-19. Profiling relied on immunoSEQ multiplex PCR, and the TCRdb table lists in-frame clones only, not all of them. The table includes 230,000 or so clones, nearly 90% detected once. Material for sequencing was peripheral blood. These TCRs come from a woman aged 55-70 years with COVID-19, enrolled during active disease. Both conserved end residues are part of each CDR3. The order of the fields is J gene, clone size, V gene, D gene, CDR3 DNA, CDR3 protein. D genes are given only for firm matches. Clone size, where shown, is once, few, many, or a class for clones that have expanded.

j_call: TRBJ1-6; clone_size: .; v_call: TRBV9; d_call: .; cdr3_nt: TGTGCCAGCAGCGTAAAGCTGGAGAATTCACCCCTCCACTTT; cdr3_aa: CASSVKLENSPLHF
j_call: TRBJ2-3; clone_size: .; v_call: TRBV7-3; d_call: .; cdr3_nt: TGTGCCAGCAGCTTAATAGGGGGCACAGATACGCAGTATTTT; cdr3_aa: CASSLIGGTDTQYF
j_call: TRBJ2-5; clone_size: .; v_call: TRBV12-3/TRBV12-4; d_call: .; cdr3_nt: TGTGCCAGCAGTTATAACTACCAAGAGACCCAGTACTTC; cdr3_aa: CASSYNYQETQYF
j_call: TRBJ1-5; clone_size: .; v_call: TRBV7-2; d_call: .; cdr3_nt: TGTGCCAGCAGCTCCTACAATCAGCCCCAGCATTTT; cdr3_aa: CASSSYNQPQHF
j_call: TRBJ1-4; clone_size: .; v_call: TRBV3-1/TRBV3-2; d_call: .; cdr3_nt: TGTGCCAGCATGGGGGGGCAGGGAAACAATAAAATCCCGCCCGGTGAAAAACTGTTTTTT; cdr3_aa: CASMGGQGNNKIPPGEKLFF
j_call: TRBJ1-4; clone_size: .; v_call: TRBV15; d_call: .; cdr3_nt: TGTGCCACCAGCAGAGGTCCAGAAAAACTGTTTTTT; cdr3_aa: CATSRGPEKLFF
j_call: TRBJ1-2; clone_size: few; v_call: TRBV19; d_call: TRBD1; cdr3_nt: TGTGCCAGTAGTGGTTCCGGGACAGGGGGCTTTGGCTACACCTTC; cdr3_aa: CASSGSGTGGFGYTF
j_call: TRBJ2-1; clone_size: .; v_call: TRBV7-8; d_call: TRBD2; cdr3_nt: TGTGCCAGCAGCCCAAGCGGGGTTAAGAATGAGCAGTTCTTC; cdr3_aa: CASSPSGVKNEQFF
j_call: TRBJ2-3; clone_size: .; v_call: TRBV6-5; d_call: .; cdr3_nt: TGTGCCAGCCTCGGAGGAAGTGCCGACACAGATACGCAGTATTTT; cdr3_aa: CASLGGSADTDTQYF
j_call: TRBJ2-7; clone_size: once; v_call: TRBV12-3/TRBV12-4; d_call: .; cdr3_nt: TGTGCCAGCAGTTCTATTCAGGCTGTCCCGTACTTC; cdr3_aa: CASSSIQAVPYF
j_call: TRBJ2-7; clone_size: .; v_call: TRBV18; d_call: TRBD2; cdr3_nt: TGTGCCAGCTCACCCCGGGGGGGGTTGGAGGAGCAGTACTTC; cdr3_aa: CASSPRGGLEEQYF
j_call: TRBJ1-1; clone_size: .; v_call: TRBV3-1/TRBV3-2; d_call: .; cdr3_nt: TGTGCCAGCAGCCCCACCAGGGGAAACACTGAAGCTTTCTTT; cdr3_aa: CASSPTRGNTEAFF
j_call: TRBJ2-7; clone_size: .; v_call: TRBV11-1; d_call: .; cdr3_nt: TGTGCCAGCAGCCGGGAGAGGTACTCCTACGAGCAGTACTTC; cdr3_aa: CASSRERYSYEQYF
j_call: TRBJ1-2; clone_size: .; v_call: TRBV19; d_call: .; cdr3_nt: TGTGCCAGTAGTACCCTCCCCGACAGGCCACCCTATGGCTACACCTTC; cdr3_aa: CASSTLPDRPPYGYTF
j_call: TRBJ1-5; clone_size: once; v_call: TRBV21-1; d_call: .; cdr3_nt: TGTGCCAGCGGCTACGGGACAGGGGGCAATCAGCCCCAGCATTTT; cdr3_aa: CASGYGTGGNQPQHF
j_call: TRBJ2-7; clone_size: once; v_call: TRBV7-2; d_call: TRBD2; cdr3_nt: TGTGCCAGCAGCTCATTTGAAGGACTAGCGGGTAACGAGCAGTACTTC; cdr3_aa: CASSSFEGLAGNEQYF
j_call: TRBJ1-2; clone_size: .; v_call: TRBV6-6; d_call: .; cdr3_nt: TGTGCCAGCAACCGCCCCACAGGGAAGGACTATGGCTACACCTTC; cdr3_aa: CASNRPTGKDYGYTF
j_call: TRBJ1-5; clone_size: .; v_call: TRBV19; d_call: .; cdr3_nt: TGTGCCAGTAGTGGAAACAGGGATCAGCCCCAGCATTTT; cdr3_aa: CASSGNRDQPQHF
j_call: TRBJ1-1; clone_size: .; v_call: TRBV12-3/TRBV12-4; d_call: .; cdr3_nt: TGTGCCAGCAGTCGGGGGATAAACACTGAAGCTTTCTTT; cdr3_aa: CASSRGINTEAFF
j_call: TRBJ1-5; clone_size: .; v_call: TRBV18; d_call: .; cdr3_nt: TGTGCCAGCTCACCGCTAACAGGGACGGGTCAGCCCCAGCATTTT; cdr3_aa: CASSPLTGTGQPQHF
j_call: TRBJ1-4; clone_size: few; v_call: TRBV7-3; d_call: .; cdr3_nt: TGTGCCAGCAGCTTAACTTTGGAGGCCAGGGGTAGGGAAAAACTGTTTTTT; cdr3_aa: CASSLTLEARGREKLFF
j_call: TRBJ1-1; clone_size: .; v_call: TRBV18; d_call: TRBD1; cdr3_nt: TGTGCCAGCTCACCACCGACCGGGACAGGGACTTTCACTGAAGCTTTCTTT; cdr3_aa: CASSPPTGTGTFTEAFF
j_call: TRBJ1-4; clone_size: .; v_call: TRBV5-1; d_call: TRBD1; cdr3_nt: TGCGCCAGCAGGACAGGGACAGGGGGTGAGAAACTGTTTTTT; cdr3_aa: CASRTGTGGEKLFF
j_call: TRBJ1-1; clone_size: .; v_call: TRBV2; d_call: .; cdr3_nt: TGTGCCAGCAGCTCAAAGGAGAGGGGGACTGAAGCTTTCTTT; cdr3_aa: CASSSKERGTEAFF
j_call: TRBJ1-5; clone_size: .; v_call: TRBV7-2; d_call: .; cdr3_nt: TGTGCCAGCAGCTTAGGGACAGTATATAGCAATCAGCCCCAGCATTTT; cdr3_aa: CASSLGTVYSNQPQHF
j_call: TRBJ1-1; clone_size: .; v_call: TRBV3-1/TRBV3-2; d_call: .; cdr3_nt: TGTGCCAGCAGCCAAGGGTGGGGCGAGGTTGAAGCTTTCTTT; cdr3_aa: CASSQGWGEVEAFF
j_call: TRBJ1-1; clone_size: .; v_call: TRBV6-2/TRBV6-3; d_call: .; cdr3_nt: TGTGCCAGCAGTCGAACGACAGATCCTAACACTGAAGCTTTCTTT; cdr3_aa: CASSRTTDPNTEAFF
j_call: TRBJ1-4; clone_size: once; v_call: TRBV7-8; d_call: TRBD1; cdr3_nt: TGTGCCAGCAGCTTAGCGCTACCAGGGGGGCATGAAAAACTGTTTTTT; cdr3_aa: CASSLALPGGHEKLFF
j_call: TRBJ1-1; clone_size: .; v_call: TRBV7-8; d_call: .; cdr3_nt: TGTGCCAGCAGCACGGGTGGGAACACTGAAGCTTTCTTT; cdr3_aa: CASSTGGNTEAFF
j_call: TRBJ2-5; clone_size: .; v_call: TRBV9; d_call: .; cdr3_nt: TGTGCCAGCAGCCCCGAGGGCGGGGAGACCCAGTACTTC; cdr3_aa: CASSPEGGETQYF
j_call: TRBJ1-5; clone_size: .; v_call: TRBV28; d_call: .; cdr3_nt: TGTGCCAGCAGTTTGAGGAGGGGCAACCGTGGCAATCAGCCCCAGCATTTT; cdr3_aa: CASSLRRGNRGNQPQHF
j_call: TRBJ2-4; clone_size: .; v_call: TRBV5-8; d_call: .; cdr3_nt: TGTGCCAGCAGCTTGGCCCAACGGTCTTTTGACATTCAGTACTTC; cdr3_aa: CASSLAQRSFDIQYF
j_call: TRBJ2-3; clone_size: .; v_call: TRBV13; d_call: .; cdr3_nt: TGTGCCAGCAGCTTTCGCGACGTAGCGTCGACAGATACGCAGTATTTT; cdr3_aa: CASSFRDVASTDTQYF
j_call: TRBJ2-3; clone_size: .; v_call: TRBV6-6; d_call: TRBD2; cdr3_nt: TGTGCCAGCAGCGGAGCGGGGGGATTCACAGATACGCAGTATTTT; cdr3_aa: CASSGAGGFTDTQYF
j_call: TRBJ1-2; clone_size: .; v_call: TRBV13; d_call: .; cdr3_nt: TGTGCCAGCAGCCGTGACGTTCAGGTCGTCGGCTACACCTTC; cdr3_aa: CASSRDVQVVGYTF
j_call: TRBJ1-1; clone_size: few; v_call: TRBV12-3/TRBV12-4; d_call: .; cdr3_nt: TGTGCCAGCAGTTTTGAGCCGAACACTGAAGCTTTCTTT; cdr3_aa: CASSFEPNTEAFF
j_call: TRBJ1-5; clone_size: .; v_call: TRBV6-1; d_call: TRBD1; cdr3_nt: TGTGCCAGCAGTGAGTTTTCGGGACAGGGGCGCAATCAGCCCCAGCATTTT; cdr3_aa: CASSEFSGQGRNQPQHF
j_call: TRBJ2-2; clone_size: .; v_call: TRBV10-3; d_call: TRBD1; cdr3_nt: TGTGCCATCAGTGACAGCAGGGGGACGGCGGGCACCGGGGAGCTGTTTTTT; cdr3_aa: CAISDSRGTAGTGELFF
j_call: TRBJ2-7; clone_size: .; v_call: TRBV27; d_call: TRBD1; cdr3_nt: TGTGCCAGCAGGGACAGGGTCGTTGGGGAGCAGTACTTC; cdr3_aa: CASRDRVVGEQYF
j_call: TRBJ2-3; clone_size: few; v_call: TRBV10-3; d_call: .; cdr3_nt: TGTGCCATCAGTGAGTCAGAGGGAGCAGATACGCAGTATTTT; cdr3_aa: CAISESEGADTQYF
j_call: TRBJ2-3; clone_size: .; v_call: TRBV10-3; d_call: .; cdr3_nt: TGTGCCATCAGTGAGTCGGAACGGGGGGCCCCCCATACGCAGTATTTT; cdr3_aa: CAISESERGAPHTQYF
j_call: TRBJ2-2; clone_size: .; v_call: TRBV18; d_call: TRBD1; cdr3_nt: TGTGCCAGCTCACCGACAGGGGATGGAACCGGGGAGCTGTTTTTT; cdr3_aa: CASSPTGDGTGELFF
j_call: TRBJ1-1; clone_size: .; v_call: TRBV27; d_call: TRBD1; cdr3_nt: TGTGCCAGCAGTCGGACGACGACAGGGGGAGCGAACACTGAAGCTTTCTTT; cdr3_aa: CASSRTTTGGANTEAFF
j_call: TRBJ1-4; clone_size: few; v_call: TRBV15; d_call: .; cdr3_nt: TGTGCCACCAGCAGAGATAGGACAGCTGAAAAACTGTTTTTT; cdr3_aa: CATSRDRTAEKLFF
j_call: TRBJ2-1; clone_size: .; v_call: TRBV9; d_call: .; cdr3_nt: TGTGCCAGCAGCCCCCAAGGGGCTAGCTCCTACAATGAGCAGTTCTTC; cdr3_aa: CASSPQGASSYNEQFF
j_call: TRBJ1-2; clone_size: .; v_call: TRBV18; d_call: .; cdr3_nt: TGTGCCAGCTCACCCGTAGCGGAGTATGGCTACACCTTC; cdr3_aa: CASSPVAEYGYTF
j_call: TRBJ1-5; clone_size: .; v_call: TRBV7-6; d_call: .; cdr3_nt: TGTGCCAGCAGCATCGGGGGGGGACAGCCCCAGCATTTT; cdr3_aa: CASSIGGGQPQHF
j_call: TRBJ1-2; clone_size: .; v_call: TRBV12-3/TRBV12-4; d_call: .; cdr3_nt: TGTGCCAGCAGTTTACAGACAACCAGTGGCTACACCTTC; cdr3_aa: CASSLQTTSGYTF
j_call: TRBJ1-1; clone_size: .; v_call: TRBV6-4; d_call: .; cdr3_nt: TGTGCCAGCGCACGGGCTCCAGGGTACACTGAAGCTTTCTTT; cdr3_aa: CASARAPGYTEAFF
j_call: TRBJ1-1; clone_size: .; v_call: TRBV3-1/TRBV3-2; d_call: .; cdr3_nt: TGTGCCAGCAGCCAAGCTCAAAACTCTGAAGCTTTCTTT; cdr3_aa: CASSQAQNSEAFF
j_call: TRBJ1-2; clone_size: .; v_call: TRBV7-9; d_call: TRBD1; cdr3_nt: TGTGCCAGCAGCTTAGACGACAGGGTTGGTGGCTACACCTTC; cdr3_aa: CASSLDDRVGGYTF
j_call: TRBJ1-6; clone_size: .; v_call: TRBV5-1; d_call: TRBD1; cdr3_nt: TGCGCCAGCAGCTCTGGACAGGTTAATTCACCCCTCCACTTT; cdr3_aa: CASSSGQVNSPLHF
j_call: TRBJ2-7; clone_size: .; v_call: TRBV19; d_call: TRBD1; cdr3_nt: TGTGCCAGTAGTATAACCCACAGGGGTTTGGACGAGCAGTACTTC; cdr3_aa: CASSITHRGLDEQYF
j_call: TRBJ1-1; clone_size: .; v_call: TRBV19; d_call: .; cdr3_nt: TGTGCCAGTAGTCTAGACAGTGCGAACACTGAAGCTTTCTTT; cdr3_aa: CASSLDSANTEAFF
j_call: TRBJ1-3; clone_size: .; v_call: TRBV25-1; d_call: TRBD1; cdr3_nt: TGTGCCAGCAGTCCCCAGACAGGGGACCTTCCAGGAAACACCATATATTTT; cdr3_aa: CASSPQTGDLPGNTIYF
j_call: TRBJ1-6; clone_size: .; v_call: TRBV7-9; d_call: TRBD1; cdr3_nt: TGTGCCAGCAGCTTAATGAGGCAGGGGGGTTCACCCCTCCACTTT; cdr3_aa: CASSLMRQGGSPLHF
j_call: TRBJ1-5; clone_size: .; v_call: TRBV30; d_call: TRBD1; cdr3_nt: TGTGCCTGGAGTGTAGCAAGGGGGCCAGGAAGCAATCAGCCCCAGCATTTT; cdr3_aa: CAWSVARGPGSNQPQHF
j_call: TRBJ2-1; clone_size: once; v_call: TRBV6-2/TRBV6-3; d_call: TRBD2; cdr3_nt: TGTGCCAGCAGTCAGCGGGGGGGGAACTACAATGAGCAGTTCTTC; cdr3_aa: CASSQRGGNYNEQFF
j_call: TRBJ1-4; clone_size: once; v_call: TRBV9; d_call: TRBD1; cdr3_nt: TGTGCCAGCAGCGTAGATGGACAGGCTAATGAAAAACTGTTTTTT; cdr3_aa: CASSVDGQANEKLFF